This T cell receptor (beta chain) derives from a study of T cell responses to AZD1222 COVID-19 vaccine. CDR1 is MNHEY, CDR2 SVGEGT, per germline. V lost 2 bases to trimming and J lost 2 bases, with 10 bases between them. This CDR3 has 14 amino acids. Comment on this clone: The antigen remains undetermined.

Findings and limits, study-wide: Of the AZD1222 recipients, only 5 or 6 were seropositive at baseline. Nearly half of spike-specific TCRs reportedly go after variant regions that carry no mutations. Donors in the cohort were predominantly white British and more often female, and clonal diversity was possibly underestimated.

Sequencing was performed with immunoSEQ multiplex PCR; in TCRdb, only in-frame clones are kept and a portion is missing. Of around 210,000 clones listed, approximately 94% were seen once; the top ten hold approximately 1.7%. This specimen was peripheral blood, taken 28 days after the second dose of the MenACWY control vaccine. The rearrangement links TRBV6-2 or TRBV6-3 to TRBJ2-7; D is unresolved. This receptor was obtained from an adult who received the MenACWY meningococcal vaccine as a control. CDR3 in amino acids: CASSYGVTPYEQYF. Here the CDR3 DNA reads TGTGCCAGCAGTTACGGCGTCACCCCCTACGAGCAGTACTTC.